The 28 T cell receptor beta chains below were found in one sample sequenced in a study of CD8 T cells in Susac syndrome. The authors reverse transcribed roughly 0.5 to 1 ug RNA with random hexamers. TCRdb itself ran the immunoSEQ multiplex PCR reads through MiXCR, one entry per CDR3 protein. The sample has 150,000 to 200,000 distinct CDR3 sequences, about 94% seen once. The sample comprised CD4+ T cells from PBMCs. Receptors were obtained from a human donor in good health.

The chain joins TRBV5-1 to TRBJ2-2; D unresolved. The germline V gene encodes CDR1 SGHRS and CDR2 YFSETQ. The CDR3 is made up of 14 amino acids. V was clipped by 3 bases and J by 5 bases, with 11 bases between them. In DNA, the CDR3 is TGCGCCAGCAGCTCCATACAGAAAACCGGGGAGCTGTTTTTT. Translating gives CASSSIQKTGELFF.

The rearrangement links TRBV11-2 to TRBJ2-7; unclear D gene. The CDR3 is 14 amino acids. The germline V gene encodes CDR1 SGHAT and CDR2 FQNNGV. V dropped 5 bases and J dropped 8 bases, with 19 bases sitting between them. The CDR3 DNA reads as TGTGCCAGCAGCCCGGTCCGGACCGCTCTCCAGCAGTACTTC. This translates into CASSPVRTALQQYF.

CDR3 protein: CASRWWKSRGTDTQYF. DNA for the CDR3: TGTGCCAGCAGGTGGTGGAAGTCACGGGGCACAGATACGCAGTATTTT. The chain links TRBV2 to TRBJ2-3; D is unclear. The germline gives CDR1 SNHLY, CDR2 FYNNEI. Trimming stripped 6 bases from V and 1 base from J, with 17 bases between. This CDR3 comprises 16 residues. Complete variable domain (other parts from reference TRBV2 and TRBJ2-3): EPEVTQTPSHQVTQMGQEVILRCVPISNHLYFYWYRQILGQKVEFLVSFYNNEISEKSEIFDDQFSVERPDGSNFTLKIRSTKLEDSAMYFCASRWWKSRGTDTQYFGPGTRLTVL.

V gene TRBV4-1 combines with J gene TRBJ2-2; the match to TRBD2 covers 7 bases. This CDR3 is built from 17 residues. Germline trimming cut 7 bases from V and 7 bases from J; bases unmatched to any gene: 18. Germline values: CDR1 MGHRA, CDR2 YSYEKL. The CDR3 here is CASTNKERGPRGGELFF. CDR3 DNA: TGCGCCAGCACCAACAAGGAGCGGGGTCCGAGGGGCGGGGAGCTGTTTTTT.

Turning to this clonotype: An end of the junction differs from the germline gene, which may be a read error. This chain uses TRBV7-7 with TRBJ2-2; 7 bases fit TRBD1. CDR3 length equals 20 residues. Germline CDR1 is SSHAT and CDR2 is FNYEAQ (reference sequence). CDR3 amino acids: CASSDTPQWRQGANTGELFF. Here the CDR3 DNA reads TGTGCTAGCAGCGACACCCCCCAATGGCGGCAGGGGGCGAACACCGGGGAGCTGTTTTTT.

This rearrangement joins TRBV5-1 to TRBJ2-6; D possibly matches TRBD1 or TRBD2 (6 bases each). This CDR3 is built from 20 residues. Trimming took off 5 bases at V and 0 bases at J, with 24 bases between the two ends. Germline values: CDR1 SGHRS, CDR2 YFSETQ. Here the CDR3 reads CASSWGASTGLSSGANVLTF. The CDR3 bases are TGCGCCAGCAGTTGGGGGGCATCGACAGGTTTGAGCTCTGGGGCCAACGTCCTGACTTTC.

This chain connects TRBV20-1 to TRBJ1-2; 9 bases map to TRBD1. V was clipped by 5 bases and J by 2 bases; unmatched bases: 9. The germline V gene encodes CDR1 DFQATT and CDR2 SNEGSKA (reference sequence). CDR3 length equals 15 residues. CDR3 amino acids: CSAFPGTGRNYGYTF. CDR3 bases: TGCAGTGCTTTCCCCGGGACAGGGAGAAACTATGGCTACACCTTC.

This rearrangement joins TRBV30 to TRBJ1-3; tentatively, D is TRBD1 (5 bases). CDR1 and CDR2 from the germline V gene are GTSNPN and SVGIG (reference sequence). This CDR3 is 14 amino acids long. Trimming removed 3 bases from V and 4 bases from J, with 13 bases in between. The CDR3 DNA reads TGTGCCTGGAGGACAAAAGGGGACGGAAACACCATATATTTT. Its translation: CAWRTKGDGNTIYF.

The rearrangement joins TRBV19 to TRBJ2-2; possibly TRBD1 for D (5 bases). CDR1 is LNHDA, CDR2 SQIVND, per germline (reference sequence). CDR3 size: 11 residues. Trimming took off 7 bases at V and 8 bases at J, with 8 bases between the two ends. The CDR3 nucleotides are TGTGCCAGTATGCGGACAGGGGAGCTGTTTTTT. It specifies CASMRTGELFF.

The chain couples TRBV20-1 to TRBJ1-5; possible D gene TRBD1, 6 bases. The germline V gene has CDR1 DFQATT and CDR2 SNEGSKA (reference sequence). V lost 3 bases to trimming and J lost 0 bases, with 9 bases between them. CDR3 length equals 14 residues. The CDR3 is CSASRGVSNQPQHF. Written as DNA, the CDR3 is TGCAGTGCTAGTAGGGGGGTTAGCAATCAGCCCCAGCATTTT.

CDR3 bases: TGTGCCAGCAGCCACCGTGGGATCCACACTGAAGCTTTCTTT. This codes for CASSHRGIHTEAFF. V and J are TRBV4-2 and TRBJ1-1; D not certain. The V and J ends lost 3 bases and 3 bases respectively, with 11 bases between them. Germline CDR1 reads LGHNA; CDR2 reads YNFKEQ. The CDR3 length is 14 residues.

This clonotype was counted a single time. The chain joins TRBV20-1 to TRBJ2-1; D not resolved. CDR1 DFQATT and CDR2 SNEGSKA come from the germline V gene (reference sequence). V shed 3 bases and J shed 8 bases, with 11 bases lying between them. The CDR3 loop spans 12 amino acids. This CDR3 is CSASQSSDEQFF. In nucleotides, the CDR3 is TGCAGTGCTAGTCAGTCCTCCGATGAGCAGTTCTTC.

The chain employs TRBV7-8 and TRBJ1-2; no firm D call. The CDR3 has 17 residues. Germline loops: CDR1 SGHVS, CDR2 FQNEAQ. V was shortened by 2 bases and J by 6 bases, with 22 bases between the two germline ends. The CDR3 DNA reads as TGTGCCAGCAGCTTATCCCCTCGAGGGCCCGCAGTTCATGGCTACACCTTC. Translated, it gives CASSLSPRGPAVHGYTF.

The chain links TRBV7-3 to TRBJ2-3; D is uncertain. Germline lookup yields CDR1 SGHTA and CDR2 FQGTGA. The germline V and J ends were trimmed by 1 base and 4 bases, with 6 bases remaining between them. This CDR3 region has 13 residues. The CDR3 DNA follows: TGTGCCAGCAGCTTAATGTCCCCAGATACGCAGTATTTT. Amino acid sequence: CASSLMSPDTQYF. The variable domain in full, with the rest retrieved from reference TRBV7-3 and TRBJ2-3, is GAGVSQTPSNKVTEKGKYVELRCDPISGHTALYWYRQSLGQGPEFLIYFQGTGAADDSGLPNDRFFAVRPEGSVSTLKIQRTERGDSAVYLCASSLMSPDTQYFGPGTRLTVL.

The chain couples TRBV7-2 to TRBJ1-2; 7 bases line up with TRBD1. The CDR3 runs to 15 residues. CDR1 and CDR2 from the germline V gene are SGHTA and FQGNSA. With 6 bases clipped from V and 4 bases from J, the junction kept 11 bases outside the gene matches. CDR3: CASSQQGLLTYGYTF. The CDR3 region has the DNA TGTGCCAGCAGTCAACAGGGGCTACTTACCTATGGCTACACCTTC.

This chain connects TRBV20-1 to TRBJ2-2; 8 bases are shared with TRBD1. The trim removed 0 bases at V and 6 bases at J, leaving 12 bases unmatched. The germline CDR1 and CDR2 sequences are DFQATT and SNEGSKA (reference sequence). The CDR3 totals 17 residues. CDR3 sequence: CSARDPWTGTGAGELFF. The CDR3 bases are TGCAGTGCTAGAGATCCGTGGACAGGGACAGGAGCCGGGGAGCTGTTTTTT.

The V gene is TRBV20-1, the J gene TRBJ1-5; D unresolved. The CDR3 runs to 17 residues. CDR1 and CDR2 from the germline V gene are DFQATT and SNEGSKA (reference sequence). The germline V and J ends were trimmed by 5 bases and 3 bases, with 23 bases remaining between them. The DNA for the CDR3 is TGCAGTGCTGGGGTCCTGATATCCGGACCGTTCAATCAGCCCCAGCATTTT. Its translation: CSAGVLISGPFNQPQHF.

The CDR3 DNA reads TGCGCCAGCAGCGCGACAGGGGGTAGGACTGAAGCTTTCTTT. Translation gives CASSATGGRTEAFF. The chain combines TRBV5-1 with TRBJ1-1, with 9 bases matching TRBD1. The CDR3 has 14 amino acids. Germline V gene lookup returns CDR1 SGHRS and CDR2 YFSETQ. V shed 4 bases, J shed 5 bases, and the junction held 6 bases outside the gene matches.

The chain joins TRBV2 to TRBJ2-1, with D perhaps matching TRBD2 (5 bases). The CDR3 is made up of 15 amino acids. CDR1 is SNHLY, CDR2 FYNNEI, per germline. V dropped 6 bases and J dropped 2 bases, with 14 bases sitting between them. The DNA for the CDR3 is TGTGCCAGCAGCGGGGATTTAGGCACCTACAATGAGCAGTTCTTC. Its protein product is CASSGDLGTYNEQFF. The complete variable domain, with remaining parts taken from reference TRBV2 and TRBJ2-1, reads EPEVTQTPSHQVTQMGQEVILRCVPISNHLYFYWYRQILGQKVEFLVSFYNNEISEKSEIFDDQFSVERPDGSNFTLKIRSTKLEDSAMYFCASSGDLGTYNEQFFGPGTRLTVL.

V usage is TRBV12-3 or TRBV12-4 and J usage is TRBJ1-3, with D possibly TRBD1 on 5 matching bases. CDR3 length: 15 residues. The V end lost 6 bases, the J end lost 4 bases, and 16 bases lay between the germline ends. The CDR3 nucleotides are TGTGCCAGCAGCAGGGCAGACGTTTTCGGAAACACCATATATTTT. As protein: CASSRADVFGNTIYF.

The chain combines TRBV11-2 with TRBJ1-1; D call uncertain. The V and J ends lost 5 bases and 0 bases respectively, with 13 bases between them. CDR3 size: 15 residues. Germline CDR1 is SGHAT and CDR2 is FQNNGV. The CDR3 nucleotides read TGTGCCAGCAGCCCAACCCCCCGCTTGAACACTGAAGCTTTCTTT. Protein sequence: CASSPTPRLNTEAFF.

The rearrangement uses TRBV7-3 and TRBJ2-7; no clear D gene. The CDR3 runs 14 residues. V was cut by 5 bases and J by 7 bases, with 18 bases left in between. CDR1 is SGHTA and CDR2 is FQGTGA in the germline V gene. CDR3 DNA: TGTGCCAGCAGCCCTGACCCTGCTAACGGAGAGCAGTACTTC. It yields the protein CASSPDPANGEQYF.

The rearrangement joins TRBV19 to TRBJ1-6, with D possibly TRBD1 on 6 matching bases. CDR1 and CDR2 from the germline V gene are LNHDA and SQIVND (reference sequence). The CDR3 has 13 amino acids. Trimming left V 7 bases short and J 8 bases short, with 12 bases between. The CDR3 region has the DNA TGTGCCAGTAATAGGGGGTTAGATTCACCCCTCCACTTT. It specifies CASNRGLDSPLHF.

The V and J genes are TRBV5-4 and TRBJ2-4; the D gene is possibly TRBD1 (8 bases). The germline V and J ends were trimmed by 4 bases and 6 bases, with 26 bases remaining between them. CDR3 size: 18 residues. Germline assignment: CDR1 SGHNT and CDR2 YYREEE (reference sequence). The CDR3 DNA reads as TGTGCCAGCAGCCTCGGGGGGACAGGTCCTGTGAGGACAAACATTCAGTACTTC. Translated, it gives CASSLGGTGPVRTNIQYF.

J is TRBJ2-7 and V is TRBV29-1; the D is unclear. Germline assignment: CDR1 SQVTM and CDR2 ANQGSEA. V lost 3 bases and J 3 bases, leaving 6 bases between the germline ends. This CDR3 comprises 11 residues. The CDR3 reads CSVEVLYEQYF. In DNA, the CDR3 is TGCAGCGTTGAGGTTCTCTACGAGCAGTACTTC.

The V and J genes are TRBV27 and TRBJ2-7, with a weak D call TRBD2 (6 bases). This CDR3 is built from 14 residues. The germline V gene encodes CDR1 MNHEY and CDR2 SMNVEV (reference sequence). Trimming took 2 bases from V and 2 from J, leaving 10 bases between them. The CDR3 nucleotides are TGTGCCAGCAGTTTAGCAGGGACTCCCTACGAGCAGTACTTC. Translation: CASSLAGTPYEQYF.

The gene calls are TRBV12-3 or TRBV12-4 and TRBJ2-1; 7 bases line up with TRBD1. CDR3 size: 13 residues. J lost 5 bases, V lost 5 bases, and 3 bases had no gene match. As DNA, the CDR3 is TGTGCCAGCAGTCCCGGGACAGACAATGAGCAGTTCTTC. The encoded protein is CASSPGTDNEQFF.

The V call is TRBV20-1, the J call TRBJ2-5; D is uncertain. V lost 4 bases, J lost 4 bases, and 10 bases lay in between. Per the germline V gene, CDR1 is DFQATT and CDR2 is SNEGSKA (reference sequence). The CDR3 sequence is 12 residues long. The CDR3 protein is CSATRVVETQYF. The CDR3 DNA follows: TGCAGTGCTACTAGGGTAGTAGAGACCCAGTACTTC.